The 20 T cell receptor beta chains in this list originate from one sample, sequenced in a study of cytomegalovirus exposure and HLA in healthy donors. The PCR ran on 60 Vbeta and 13 Jbeta primers. Method: immunoSEQ multiplex PCR; TCRdb's copy keeps in-frame clones and lacks some. Of about 190,000 clones listed, 75% to 90% are singletons. Material: PBMCs. The receptors here all came from a woman aged 50 to 60 in good health and CMV-seropositive.

The chain combines TRBV2 with TRBJ1-1; perhaps TRBD1 as D (5 bases). This CDR3 comprises 13 residues. CDR1 SNHLY and CDR2 FYNNEI come from the germline V gene. With 4 bases removed from V and 1 base from J, the gap between germline ends came to 7 bases. In DNA form, the CDR3 reads TGTGCCAGCAGTGGGAGGGGGAACACTGAAGCTTTCTTT. This sequence encodes CASSGRGNTEAFF.

The gene calls are TRBV4-2 and TRBJ1-1, with D tentatively TRBD1 (5 bases). The CDR3 extends over 15 amino acids. The V gene lost 0 bases and the J gene lost 6 bases, with 14 bases spanning the gap. Germline V gene sequence: CDR1 LGHNA, CDR2 YNFKEQ. The CDR3: CASSQDRRGKAEAFF. The CDR3 DNA reads as TGTGCCAGCAGCCAAGATCGGAGGGGTAAGGCTGAAGCTTTCTTT.

The CDR3 loop reads CASSPNGWGGEQFF. CDR3 coding DNA: TGTGCCAGCAGCCCCAACGGTTGGGGAGGCGAGCAGTTCTTC. The V and J genes are TRBV11-2 and TRBJ2-1, with D perhaps matching TRBD2 (6 bases). The CDR3 spans 14 residues. V was trimmed by 5 bases and J by 10 bases, leaving 18 bases between them. The germline gives CDR1 SGHAT, CDR2 FQNNGV.

For the CDR3, the DNA is TGTGCCAGCAGTTCCTCCTCAGATACGCAGTATTTT. Amino acids: CASSSSSDTQYF. The V call is TRBV27, the J call TRBJ2-3; D unresolved. The germline gives CDR1 MNHEY, CDR2 SMNVEV (reference sequence). This CDR3 spans 12 amino acids. The V and J ends lost 4 bases and 4 bases respectively, with 6 bases between them.

Comment on this clone: Likely a read error: the CDR3 ends without its conserved phenylalanine or tryptophan. The limits of the CDR3 on the DNA are not certain, so only TCRdb's listed CDR3 is given. The chain carries TRBV6-5 and TRBJ2-7; the table's D call, TRBD1, was not checked against the DNA. In germline, CDR1 is MNHEY, CDR2 SVGAGI. Inclusive of both ends, the CDR3 amounts to 15 amino acids. The CDR3 protein is CASSRPDRPHATMQI.

This chain links TRBV21-1 with TRBJ2-6; the listed D gene, TRBD1, was not tested against the DNA. TRBV21-1 is tagged as a pseudogene. This CDR3 is 16 amino acids long. CDR3 DNA: TGTGCCACTAAACAGGGGGCCAACTCTGGGGCCAACGTCCTGACTTTC. Protein product: CATKQGANSGANVLTF.

This chain's CDR3 is CASSLGDTSNQPQHF. The CDR3, as DNA: TGCGCCAGCAGCTTGGGGGACACCAGCAATCAGCCCCAGCATTTT. The genes are TRBV5-1 and TRBJ1-5, with D perhaps TRBD1 (6 bases). V was trimmed by 0 bases and J by 1 base, leaving 8 bases between them. The germline V gene encodes CDR1 SGHRS and CDR2 YFSETQ. The CDR3 totals 15 residues.

The CDR3 protein is CASSYQGSGDNEKLFF. The CDR3 DNA reads TGTGCCAGCAGTTACCAGGGGTCCGGTGATAATGAAAAACTGTTTTTT. V is TRBV6-6 and J is TRBJ1-4; D is perhaps TRBD1 (6 bases). Trimming pared 2 bases from V and 4 bases from J, leaving 14 bases between. Germline V gives CDR1 MNHNY, CDR2 SVGAGI (reference sequence). This CDR3 is built from 16 residues.

The rearrangement uses TRBV11-3 and TRBJ2-7, with 9 bases fitting TRBD2. The CDR3 covers 15 residues. Germline V gene lookup returns CDR1 SGHNT and CDR2 YENEEA. V trimming: 5 bases; J trimming: 5 bases; junction bases outside the gene matches: 10. This CDR3 is CASSPGRGGVHEQYF. The CDR3 nucleotides are TGTGCCAGCAGCCCCGGGCGGGGGGGCGTCCACGAGCAGTACTTC. The full variable domain, completed using reference TRBV11-3 and TRBJ2-7, is EAGVVQSPRYKIIEKKQPVAFWCNPISGHNTLYWYLQNLGQGPELLIRYENEEAVDDSQLPKDRFSAERLKGVDSTLKIQPAELGDSAVYLCASSPGRGGVHEQYFGPGTRLTVT.

The rearrangement joins TRBV9 to TRBJ2-3, with D uncertain. The V gene's germline CDR1 is SGDLS and CDR2 YYNGEE. The CDR3 extends over 13 amino acids. Trimming left V 0 bases short and J 3 bases short, with 5 bases between. CDR3 in DNA: TGTGCCAGCAGCGTAGGGCAGACAGATACGCAGTATTTT. This sequence encodes CASSVGQTDTQYF.

Written as DNA, the CDR3 is TGTGCCAGCAGTTACTCGACAGGGCAAAACTATGGCTACACCTTC. Its protein product is CASSYSTGQNYGYTF. The chain employs TRBV6-5 and TRBJ1-2, with 7 bases matching TRBD1. Trimming took 0 bases from V and 2 from J; bases not matched to a gene: 3. The V gene's germline CDR1 is MNHEY and CDR2 SVGAGI. The CDR3 is 15 residues long.

This chain joins TRBV6-5 and TRBJ2-3; D remains unclear. CDR3 size: 13 residues. Germline-derived CDR1 and CDR2 are MNHEY and SVGAGI. The V gene lost 2 bases and the J gene lost 4 bases, with 7 bases spanning the gap. The CDR3 bases are TGTGCCAGCAGTTACCTGCGTTCAGATACGCAGTATTTT. It encodes CASSYLRSDTQYF.

The V and J genes are TRBV6-5 and TRBJ1-1, with unresolved D. Germline V lookup: CDR1 MNHEY, CDR2 SVGAGI. V lost 6 bases, J lost 4 bases, and 15 bases lay in between. The CDR3 is 14 amino acids. Here the CDR3 reads CASSASDGVTEAFF. CDR3 nucleotide sequence: TGTGCCAGCAGCGCCTCCGACGGGGTCACTGAAGCTTTCTTT.

The rearrangement joins TRBV5-5 to TRBJ1-5; 8 bases are a match to TRBD1. The CDR3 loop spans 18 amino acids. Germline V gives CDR1 SGHKS, CDR2 YYEKEE (reference sequence). The junction had 8 bases not matched to a gene; V was cut back by 0 bases and J by 0 bases. The chain's CDR3 is CASSLVSGQGHSNQPQHF. DNA for the CDR3: TGTGCCAGCAGCTTGGTCTCCGGACAGGGCCATAGCAATCAGCCCCAGCATTTT. Full variable domain (outside the CDR3, taken from reference TRBV5-5 and TRBJ1-5): DAGVTQSPTHLIKTRGQQVTLRCSPISGHKSVSWYQQVLGQGPQFIFQYYEKEERGRGNFPDRFSARQFPNYSSELNVNALLLGDSALYLCASSLVSGQGHSNQPQHFGDGTRLSIL.

The chain uses TRBV5-5 and TRBJ2-1; TRBD1 might be the D (5 bases). The CDR3 runs to 15 residues. Trimming cost V 1 base and J 6 bases, with 14 bases left between them. Per the germline V gene, CDR1 is SGHKS and CDR2 is YYEKEE (reference sequence). The CDR3, as DNA: TGTGCCAGCAGCTTGAGGTTGCAGGGAACCAATGAGCAGTTCTTC. It is translated as CASSLRLQGTNEQFF.

The gene calls are TRBV30 and TRBJ2-5, with no clear D. Trimming took off 0 bases at V and 4 bases at J, with 12 bases between the two ends. The germline gives CDR1 GTSNPN, CDR2 SVGIG (reference sequence). The CDR3 is made up of 14 amino acids. CDR3 nucleotides: TGTGCCTGGAGTGTCGACACGTTAGGAGAGACCCAGTACTTC. This gives the protein CAWSVDTLGETQYF.

V usage is TRBV7-9 and J usage is TRBJ1-1; 8 nucleotides line up with TRBD1. The trim removed 6 bases at V and 2 bases at J, leaving 5 bases unmatched. This CDR3 comprises 14 residues. CDR1 is SEHNR and CDR2 is FQNEAQ in the germline V gene (reference sequence). The CDR3 here is CASRRDRLNTEAFF. The CDR3 region has the DNA TGTGCCAGCAGGCGGGACAGGCTAAACACTGAAGCTTTCTTT. Combining the CDR3 with reference TRBV7-9 and TRBJ1-1 gives the whole variable domain DTGVSQNPRHKITKRGQNVTFRCDPISEHNRLYWYRQTLGQGPEFLTYFQNEAQLEKSRLLSDRFSAERPKGSFSTLEIQRTEQGDSAMYLCASRRDRLNTEAFFGQGTRLTVV.

The rearrangement uses TRBV5-1 and TRBJ2-7; D perhaps matches TRBD2 (7 bases). CDR1 SGHRS and CDR2 YFSETQ come from the germline V gene. The CDR3 is made up of 18 amino acids. V lost 0 bases and J 0 bases, leaving 19 bases between the germline ends. This CDR3 is CASSLGLRGGGNSYEQYF. CDR3 bases: TGCGCCAGCAGCTTGGGTTTGAGGGGAGGGGGAAACTCCTACGAGCAGTACTTC.

The genes are TRBV7-9 and TRBJ2-2; TRBD2 matches 8 bases. Germline trimming cut 5 bases from V and 6 bases from J; bases unmatched to any gene: 2. The CDR3 is 13 residues long. Germline V gene lookup returns CDR1 SEHNR and CDR2 FQNEAQ (reference sequence). CDR3 nucleotide sequence: TGTGCCAGCAGCCGGGGACTAGCCGGGGAGCTGTTTTTT. As protein: CASSRGLAGELFF.

In its sample, this clone was seen a few times. This chain uses TRBV2 with TRBJ1-6; D remains ambiguous. Germline CDR1 SNHLY, CDR2 FYNNEI. V lost 6 bases and J lost 8, with 11 bases in between. This CDR3 comprises 13 residues. The CDR3 reads CASRAERDSPLHF. The CDR3 DNA follows: TGTGCCAGCAGGGCTGAACGGGATTCACCCCTCCACTTT.